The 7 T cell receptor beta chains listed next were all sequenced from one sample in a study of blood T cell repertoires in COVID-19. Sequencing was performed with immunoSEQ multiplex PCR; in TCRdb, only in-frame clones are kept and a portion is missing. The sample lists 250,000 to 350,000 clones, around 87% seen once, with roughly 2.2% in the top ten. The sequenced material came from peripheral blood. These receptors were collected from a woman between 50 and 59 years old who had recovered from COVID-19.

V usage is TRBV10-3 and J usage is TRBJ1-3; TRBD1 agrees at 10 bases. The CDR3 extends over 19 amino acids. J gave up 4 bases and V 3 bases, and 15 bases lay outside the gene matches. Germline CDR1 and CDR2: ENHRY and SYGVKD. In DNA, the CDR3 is TGTGCCATCAGTGACCAAGGCAACCCGGACAGGGGGGACGGAAACACCATATATTTT. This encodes CAISDQGNPDRGDGNTIYF.

The CDR3 nucleotides are TGTGCCAGCAGTCCGGCTTCGGCTAGCGGGAGCGACGAGCAGTACTTC. Translating it yields CASSPASASGSDEQYF. This sequence joins TRBV28 and TRBJ2-7; 10 bases match TRBD2. The junction had 12 bases not matched to a gene; V was cut back by 5 bases and J by 5 bases. The length of the CDR3 is 16 residues. CDR1 is MDHEN and CDR2 is SYDVKM in the germline V gene.

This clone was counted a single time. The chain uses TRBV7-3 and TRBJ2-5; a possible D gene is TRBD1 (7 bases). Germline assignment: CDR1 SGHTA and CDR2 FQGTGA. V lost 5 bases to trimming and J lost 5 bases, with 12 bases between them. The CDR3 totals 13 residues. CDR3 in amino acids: CASSVQGGETQYF. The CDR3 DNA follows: TGTGCCAGCAGCGTCCAGGGGGGCGAGACCCAGTACTTC.

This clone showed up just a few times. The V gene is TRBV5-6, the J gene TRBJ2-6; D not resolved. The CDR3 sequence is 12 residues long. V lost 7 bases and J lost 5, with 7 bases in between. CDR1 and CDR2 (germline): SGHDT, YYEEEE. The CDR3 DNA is TGTGCCAGCGGCGACAGGGCCAACGTCCTGACTTTC. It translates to CASGDRANVLTF. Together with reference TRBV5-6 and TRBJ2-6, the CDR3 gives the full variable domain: DAGVTQSPTHLIKTRGQQVTLRCSPKSGHDTVSWYQQALGQGPQFIFQYYEEEERQRGNFPDRFSGHQFPNYSSELNVNALLLGDSALYLCASGDRANVLTFGAGSRLTVL.

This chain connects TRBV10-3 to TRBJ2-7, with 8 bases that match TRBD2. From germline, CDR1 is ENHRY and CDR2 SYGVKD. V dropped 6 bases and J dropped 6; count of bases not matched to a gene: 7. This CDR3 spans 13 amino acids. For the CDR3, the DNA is TGTGCCATCAGAACGACTAGCGTAGGCGAGCAGTACTTC. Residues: CAIRTTSVGEQYF.

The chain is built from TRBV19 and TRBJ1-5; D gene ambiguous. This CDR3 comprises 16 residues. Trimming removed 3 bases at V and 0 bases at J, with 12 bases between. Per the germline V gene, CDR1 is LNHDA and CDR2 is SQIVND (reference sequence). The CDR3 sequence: CASSMGRRHSNQPQHF. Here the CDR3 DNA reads TGTGCCAGTAGTATGGGTAGGCGGCATAGCAATCAGCCCCAGCATTTT.

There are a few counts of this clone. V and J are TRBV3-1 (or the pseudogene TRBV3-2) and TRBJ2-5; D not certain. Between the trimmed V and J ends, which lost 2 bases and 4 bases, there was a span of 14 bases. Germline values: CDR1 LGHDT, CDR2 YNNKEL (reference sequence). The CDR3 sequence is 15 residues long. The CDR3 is CASSQRRPQRETQYF. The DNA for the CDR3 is TGTGCCAGCAGCCAACGCAGGCCCCAGAGAGAGACCCAGTACTTC.